This T cell receptor beta chain originates from a study of tumor-infiltrating lymphocytes in primary liver carcinoma. TCR beta cDNA was prepared out of 500 ng total RNA by means of a constant-region primer. Slightly modified ARM-PCR served as the procedure for the TCR beta libraries. These libraries came from three rounds of nested multiplex PCR. The study ran its first two PCR rounds for roughly 11 cycles each, using TRBV1-TRBV30 forward primers and a C-beta reverse primer. MiXCR, run by TCRdb on the multiplex PCR reads, gives a single entry per CDR3 protein. The sample shows approximately 120,000 distinct CDR3 sequences, 64% of them seen only once. Extraction of RNA together with DNA used about 17-31 mg of unsorted bulk tissue. All patients had surgically resected primary liver carcinoma. The length of the CDR3 is 14 residues. The V end was cut by 2 bases, the J end by 4 bases, with 11 bases between. Germline V gene data show CDR1 as SGHAT and CDR2 as FQNNGV.

The V call is TRBV11-2, the J call TRBJ2-5; no definite D call. The sequence came from an older woman with primary liver carcinoma and hepatitis B virus infection. The sample consisted of liver tumor tissue from sampling region 3. Stated subset: tumor region T3, left-lateral pole. CDR3 bases: TGTGCCAGCAGCTTACCGCGACGAGGAGAGACCCAGTACTTC. Protein: CASSLPRRGETQYF.